The rows below give T cell receptor beta chains drawn from one sample of a study of a mutant IDH1 vaccine in newly diagnosed glioma. No antigen has been assigned to these receptors. The repertoire was sequenced with immunoSEQ multiplex PCR; TCRdb's copy has only in-frame clones and lacks some. Of nearly 55,000 clones listed, around four fifths were seen once; the top ten hold around 3.9%. The starting material was PBMCs, obtained from a glioma patient whose treatment included an IDH1 peptide vaccine. These receptors all stem from a woman aged 18-29 years with glioma. The CDR3 runs from the conserved cysteine through the conserved F or W. The D gene is left open where the match is weak. Size values are once, few and many counts, or a class for expanded clones, and some rows have none.

D gene	clone size	V gene	J gene	CDR3 protein	CDR3 DNA
-	-	TRBV5-1	TRBJ2-1	CASSLDNEQFF	TGCGCCAGCAGCTTGGACAATGAGCAGTTCTTC
-	-	TRBV6-5	TRBJ2-1	CASSGGQNEQFF	TGTGCCAGCAGTGGAGGGCAGAATGAGCAGTTCTTC
TRBD1	-	TRBV7-7	TRBJ2-2	CASSHRQGNTGELFF	TGTGCTAGCAGCCACCGACAGGGGAACACCGGGGAGCTGTTTTTT
-	once	TRBV6-1	TRBJ1-3	CASRDGGISGNTIYF	TGTGCCAGTCGGGACGGGGGAATTTCTGGAAACACCATATATTTT
TRBD1	-	TRBV6-1	TRBJ1-2	CASGPLGQRNYTF	TGTGCCAGCGGGCCCTTGGGACAGAGAAATTACACCTTC
-	-	TRBV27	TRBJ1-5	CASSPLRDSNQPQHF	TGTGCCAGCAGTCCACTCCGGGACAGCAATCAGCCCCAGCATTTT
-	-	TRBV7-2	TRBJ2-5	CASSLLGRKQETQYF	TGTGCCAGCAGCTTACTGGGACGGAAGCAAGAGACCCAGTACTTC
-	-	TRBV7-8	TRBJ1-2	CASSLGRIPFYGYTF	TGTGCCAGCAGCTTAGGGAGAATTCCCTTCTATGGCTACACCTTC
-	-	TRBV14	TRBJ1-6	CASSPAAYRQEDSPLHF	TGTGCCAGCAGCCCTGCGGCCTACCGCCAGGAGGATTCACCCCTCCACTTT
-	-	TRBV4-2	TRBJ1-5	CASSPSIGVNQPQHF	TGTGCCAGCAGTCCAAGCATAGGGGTTAATCAGCCCCAGCATTTT
TRBD2	-	TRBV7-7	TRBJ2-5	CASSLAVSGGAQETQYF	TGTGCCAGCAGCTTAGCGGTTAGCGGGGGGGCGCAGGAGACCCAGTACTTC
TRBD2	-	TRBV4-1	TRBJ2-2	CASSQVLLAAANTGELFF	TGCGCCAGCAGCCAAGTTCTCCTAGCGGCTGCGAACACCGGGGAGCTGTTTTTT
TRBD2	-	TRBV6-5	TRBJ2-7	CASSLGLAGEQYF	TGTGCCAGCAGCCTCGGACTAGCCGGCGAGCAGTACTTC
TRBD1	-	TRBV19	TRBJ1-2	CASSIADRTYGYTF	TGTGCCAGTAGTATAGCGGACAGGACATATGGCTACACCTTC
TRBD1	-	TRBV30	TRBJ2-5	CAWDRGLWETQYF	TGTGCCTGGGACAGGGGCCTTTGGGAGACCCAGTACTTC
-	-	TRBV25-1	TRBJ1-2	CASSEPGTLRGYTF	TGTGCCAGCAGTGAGCCCGGGACTTTAAGGGGCTACACCTTC
-	-	TRBV10-3	TRBJ1-2	CAISESGGLDGYTF	TGTGCCATCAGTGAGTCGGGAGGTCTTGATGGCTACACCTTC
-	-	TRBV6-5	TRBJ2-7	CASSYERRGYEQYF	TGTGCCAGCAGTTACGAGCGCAGGGGCTACGAGCAGTACTTC
-	-	TRBV6-5	TRBJ1-2	CASLGFVGGYTF	TGTGCCAGCCTGGGGTTCGTAGGTGGCTACACCTTC
-	-	TRBV7-3	TRBJ2-4	CASSDEREPGNIQYF	TGTGCCAGCAGCGACGAACGGGAGCCAGGGAACATTCAGTACTTC
TRBD1	-	TRBV9	TRBJ1-1	CASSARGTATEAFF	TGTGCCAGCAGCGCTAGGGGGACAGCCACTGAAGCTTTCTTT
TRBD1	-	TRBV5-1	TRBJ2-1	CASSIGTGARNEQFF	TGCGCCAGCAGCATCGGGACAGGGGCACGCAATGAGCAGTTCTTC
-	-	TRBV9	TRBJ2-7	CASSAGLALYEQYF	TGTGCCAGCAGCGCAGGGTTGGCCCTTTACGAGCAGTACTTC
TRBD2	-	TRBV9	TRBJ2-2	CASSVAASGRKRSTGELFF	TGTGCCAGCAGCGTAGCGGCTAGCGGGAGGAAGAGAAGCACCGGGGAGCTGTTTTTT
TRBD1	-	TRBV27	TRBJ1-2	CASSRTGWRYGYTF	TGTGCCAGCAGTCGGACAGGGTGGAGGTATGGCTACACCTTC
TRBD1	-	TRBV29-1	TRBJ1-2	CSGLDRGAYGYTF	TGCAGCGGGCTGGACAGGGGAGCCTATGGCTACACCTTC
-	-	TRBV11-2	TRBJ2-7	CASRDRPSSYEQYF	TGTGCCAGCAGAGACAGGCCAAGTTCTTACGAGCAGTACTTC
-	-	TRBV29-1	TRBJ2-3	CSVDGGLLDTQYF	TGCAGCGTTGACGGGGGCCTTCTAGATACGCAGTATTTT